The sequence of this TCR beta chain was determined in a study of type 1 regulatory T cells. About the research overall: T-allo10 is an in vitro-generated, Tr1-enriched CD4 T cell product specific for alloantigen.

TCRdb called the reads again in MiXCR, with one record for every CDR3 protein. The data contain roughly 25,000 distinct CDR3 sequences, about two thirds of them seen just once; the ten biggest clones take up less than 15%. Graft donor-derived T-allo10 cells were described as host-alloantigen-specific, anergic, and alloantigen-specifically suppressive. V lost 5 bases to trimming and J lost 10 bases; unmatched junction nucleotides: 4. Germline V gene lookup returns CDR1 SGHTA and CDR2 FQGNSA. CDR3 size: 13 residues. With respect to this clonotype: The antigen is not known.

V is TRBV7-2 and J is TRBJ1-6, with TRBD1 matching over 8 bases. The source material was cultured T cells, either the whole culture or a sorted T cell fraction (not recorded which). As for subset: Tr1-enriched cell product generated in vitro against host alloantigens. This TCR derives from a human donor in good health. CDR3 coding DNA: TGTGCCAGCAGCACGACAGGGGTCTCACCCCTCCACTTT. It codes for CASSTTGVSPLHF.